This passage covers 3 T cell receptor beta chains from one sample sequenced in a study of blood T cell repertoires in COVID-19. Libraries were prepared by immunoSEQ multiplex PCR; TCRdb keeps only in-frame clonotypes and omits some of them. Found here are roughly 70,000 clones, around 90% of them singletons; the top ten hold 4.8%. Sequenced: peripheral blood. The receptors shown here come from a woman aged 60-75 years with active COVID-19.

This chain joins TRBV3-1 (or the pseudogene TRBV3-2) and TRBJ2-3; maybe TRBD2 (6 bases). The V end lost 1 base, the J end lost 4 bases, and 15 bases lay between the germline ends. There are 16 residues in the CDR3. Looked up from germline, CDR1 is LGHDT and CDR2 is YNNKEL (reference sequence). CDR3 DNA sequence: TGTGCCAGCAGCCAAGGTGGAACGGGAGCCTCAGATACGCAGTATTTT. Translating it yields CASSQGGTGASDTQYF.

The V gene is TRBV28, the J gene TRBJ1-5; the D is unclear. The germline V and J ends were trimmed by 7 bases and 5 bases, with 6 bases remaining between them. This CDR3 has 11 residues. CDR1 and CDR2 from the germline V gene are MDHEN and SYDVKM. CDR3 amino acids: CASTSHQPQHF. CDR3 nucleotides: TGTGCCAGCACTAGTCATCAGCCCCAGCATTTT.

This rearrangement joins TRBV5-1 to TRBJ1-2; D remains ambiguous. The germline V and J ends were trimmed by 5 bases and 1 base, with 6 bases remaining between them. Germline V gene sequence: CDR1 SGHRS, CDR2 YFSETQ. The CDR3 runs to 12 residues. The CDR3 loop is CASRQDNYGYTF. In DNA form, the CDR3 reads TGCGCCAGCAGACAAGATAACTATGGCTACACCTTC.